The next 21 T cell receptor beta chains were all read from a single sample in a study of T cells in Graves' hyperthyroidism and ophthalmopathy. RNA transcripts yielded amplified TCR beta CDR3 regions. An initial round of RT-PCR targeting the TCR CDR3 relied on the HTBI primer set. TCRdb reanalysed the multiplex PCR reads using MiXCR and keeps one entry per CDR3 protein. The sample has about 690,000 distinct CDR3 sequences; roughly 17% are singletons. The sequencing input was blood. The receptor set was obtained from a man between 50 and 59 years old with Graves' hyperthyroidism.

The chain links TRBV27 to TRBJ2-5; D possibly corresponds to TRBD2 (5 bases). CDR3 length equals 14 residues. V lost 3 bases and J 1 base, leaving 9 bases between the germline ends. The germline V gene encodes CDR1 MNHEY and CDR2 SMNVEV (reference sequence). CDR3: CASSFSGGQETQYF. The CDR3 DNA follows: TGTGCCAGCAGTTTTTCTGGAGGCCAAGAGACCCAGTACTTC.

This clonotype showed up many times. V is TRBV12-3 or TRBV12-4 and J is TRBJ1-6; D possibly corresponds to TRBD1 (6 bases). The CDR3 is made up of 14 amino acids. The V end was cut by 2 bases, the J end by 6 bases, with 8 bases between. The DNA of the CDR3 is TGTGCCAGCAGTTTACGACAGGCTAATTCACCCCTCCACTTT. Translating gives CASSLRQANSPLHF.

This clonotype was seen only a few times. This rearrangement joins TRBV7-9 to TRBJ2-1, with TRBD2 matching 8 bases. Per the germline V gene, CDR1 is SEHNR and CDR2 is FQNEAQ (reference sequence). The CDR3 has 18 amino acids. Germline trimming cut 3 bases from V and 4 bases from J; bases unmatched to any gene: 14. The CDR3 DNA reads TGTGCCAGCAGCTTCACTAGCGGAGGGACCCTCGGATACAATGAGCAGTTCTTC. Translating gives CASSFTSGGTLGYNEQFF.

This clonotype was picked up many times. The chain links TRBV9 to TRBJ2-7, with a tentative D call TRBD1 (6 bases). The CDR3 length is 15 residues. V dropped 3 bases and J dropped 6 bases, with 19 bases sitting between them. Per germline, CDR1 SGDLS and CDR2 YYNGEE. The CDR3, as DNA: TGTGCCAGCAGCGCACAGGGACAAGGCCCCTTCGAGCAGTACTTC. As protein: CASSAQGQGPFEQYF. Full variable domain (missing parts from reference TRBV9 and TRBJ2-7): DSGVTQTPKHLITATGQRVTLRCSPRSGDLSVYWYQQSLDQGLQFLIQYYNGEERAKGNILERFSAQQFPDLHSELNLSSLELGDSALYFCASSAQGQGPFEQYFGPGTRLTVT.

The rearrangement joins TRBV4-3 to TRBJ1-1, with D possibly matching TRBD1 (5 bases). The CDR3 is 14 amino acids. CDR1 and CDR2 from the germline V gene are LGHNA and YSLEER. Trimming cost V 3 bases and J 6 bases, with 14 bases left between them. The CDR3 DNA sequence: TGCGCCAGCAGCCAGGGGGGTGTTAGTCCTGAAGCTTTCTTT. Translation gives CASSQGGVSPEAFF.

This clonotype came up many times. The chain recombines TRBV7-9 with TRBJ2-7; TRBD1 matches at 9 bases. Germline V CDR1 and CDR2: SEHNR, FQNEAQ (reference sequence). J was trimmed by 3 bases and V by 6 bases; bases with no gene match: 12. This CDR3 contains 16 residues. CDR3 loop: CASSPSGGQGNYEQYF. CDR3 sequence (DNA): TGTGCCAGCAGTCCCTCGGGAGGACAGGGGAACTACGAGCAGTACTTC.

The sample holds many counts of this clonotype. In nucleotides, the CDR3 is TGTGCCAGCAGTTCATCCCCCAGCACAGATACGCAGTATTTT. This encodes CASSSSPSTDTQYF. The chain couples TRBV27 to TRBJ2-3, with D unclear. CDR3 length: 14 residues. CDR1 MNHEY and CDR2 SMNVEV come from the germline V gene (reference sequence). Trimming took 4 bases from V and 0 from J, leaving 8 bases between them.

This clonotype has a count of ten or more. V and J are TRBV6-1 and TRBJ2-2; maybe TRBD1 (6 bases). This CDR3 region has 15 residues. Trimming removed 5 bases from V and 0 bases from J, with 10 bases in between. Germline CDR1 and CDR2: MNHNS and SASEGT. The CDR3 DNA sequence: TGTGCCAGCAGTACAGGACAGCCGAACACCGGGGAGCTGTTTTTT. It specifies CASSTGQPNTGELFF.

The CDR3 DNA reads as TGCAGTGCTAGAGAGGTCTCAAGCTCCTACGAGCAGTACTTC. Its translation is CSAREVSSSYEQYF. This chain connects TRBV20-1 to TRBJ2-7; D unresolved. Trimming pared 0 bases from V and 0 bases from J, leaving 9 bases between. CDR1 is DFQATT, CDR2 SNEGSKA, per germline (reference sequence). The CDR3 covers 14 residues.

The chain is built from TRBV20-1 and TRBJ1-4; no clear D gene. The CDR3 spans 11 residues. With 2 bases removed from V and 5 bases from J, the gap between germline ends came to 3 bases. From germline, CDR1 is DFQATT and CDR2 SNEGSKA (reference sequence). In DNA, the CDR3 is TGCAGTGCTAGACGGAATGAAAAACTGTTTTTT. Translated: CSARRNEKLFF.

This clonotype has at least ten counts. The chain uses TRBV11-1 and TRBJ1-1, with no clear D. Trimming stripped 3 bases from V and 4 bases from J, with 6 bases between. This CDR3 comprises 12 residues. Germline CDR1 reads SGHAT; CDR2 reads FQDESV (reference sequence). CDR3 DNA: TGTGCCAGCAGCTTTTCTATCACTGAAGCTTTCTTT. This encodes CASSFSITEAFF.

The V and J genes are TRBV29-1 and TRBJ2-7; 8 nucleotides align to TRBD1. Germline values: CDR1 SQVTM, CDR2 ANQGSEA. The CDR3 is 13 residues long. The junction had 9 bases not matched to a gene; V was cut back by 6 bases and J by 5 bases. The CDR3 DNA reads as TGCAGCGTGTCACAGGGGGGTGGTGACGAGCAGTACTTC. The encoded protein is CSVSQGGGDEQYF.

V and J are TRBV5-4 and TRBJ1-2; unclear D gene. Trimming removed 0 bases at V and 4 bases at J, with 16 bases between. Germline V gene lookup returns CDR1 SGHNT and CDR2 YYREEE (reference sequence). The length of the CDR3 is 16 residues. The CDR3 nucleotides read TGTGCCAGCAGCTTGGGAGGACCAGCTCGGGGCTATGGCTACACCTTC. Its translation: CASSLGGPARGYGYTF.

This clonotype was recorded many times. The rearrangement uses TRBV10-3 and TRBJ1-2, with TRBD1 matching 9 bases. V lost 5 bases, J lost 4 bases, and 8 bases stayed unmatched. This CDR3 region has 15 residues. Germline V gene lookup returns CDR1 ENHRY and CDR2 SYGVKD. DNA of the CDR3: TGTGCCATCAGTACCCCGGACAGGGGTGCCTATGGCTACACCTTC. It specifies CAISTPDRGAYGYTF.

The chain is built from TRBV12-3 or TRBV12-4 and TRBJ2-7; no reliable D call. The CDR3 loop spans 12 amino acids. The ends were cut back, 4 bases at V and 1 base at J, with 5 bases in the middle. CDR3 in amino acids: CASSCGSYEQYF. The CDR3 DNA is TGTGCCAGCAGTTGCGGATCCTACGAGCAGTACTTC.

This clonotype was seen repeatedly, ten times or more. The rearrangement joins TRBV28 to TRBJ2-7; 9 bases align to TRBD2. With V trimmed by 1 base and J by 0 bases, 1 base remained unmatched. This CDR3 has 15 residues. CDR1 is MDHEN, CDR2 SYDVKM, per germline. CDR3 sequence: CASSLSSGASYEQYF. CDR3 nucleotides: TGTGCCAGCAGTTTATCTAGCGGGGCCTCCTACGAGCAGTACTTC.

Comment on this clonotype: With a much larger clone just one base away, this may be a read error. V gene TRBV7-6 combines with J gene TRBJ2-7; possibly TRBD1 for D (6 bases). V was clipped by 5 bases and J by 8 bases, with 19 bases between them. In germline, CDR1 is SGHVS, CDR2 FNYEAQ. CDR3 size: 14 residues. For the CDR3, the DNA is TGTGCCAGCAGCAACCGGGACACTCTCCACAAGCAGTACTTC. Amino acid sequence: CASSNRDTLHKQYF.

This rearrangement joins TRBV28 to TRBJ2-3; 10 positions agree with TRBD2. V was pared by 4 bases and J by 8 bases, with 9 bases of the junction left unmatched. Looked up from germline, CDR1 is MDHEN and CDR2 is SYDVKM. The CDR3 covers 15 residues. In nucleotides, the CDR3 is TGTGCCAGCAGTTGGTGGACTAGCGGCCTTTTTACGCAGTATTTT. This translates into CASSWWTSGLFTQYF.

The chain joins TRBV19 to TRBJ2-2, with TRBD2 matching 7 bases. Germline-derived CDR1 and CDR2 are LNHDA and SQIVND (reference sequence). After removal of 4 bases from V and 0 bases from J, the junction contained 8 bases not matched to a gene. The CDR3 extends over 17 amino acids. In DNA form, the CDR3 reads TGTGCCAGTAGTAACGGACCGGGGAGGGCGAACACCGGGGAGCTGTTTTTT. This codes for CASSNGPGRANTGELFF.

This clonotype was counted only a few times. This chain joins TRBV29-1 and TRBJ2-1; tentative D call: TRBD2 (6 bases). V was shortened by 4 bases and J by 7 bases, with 14 bases between the two germline ends. Germline CDR1 is SQVTM and CDR2 is ANQGSEA. The CDR3 is 13 amino acids. The CDR3 loop is CSVVGGSGNEQFF. CDR3 DNA: TGCAGCGTTGTGGGTGGTAGCGGAAATGAGCAGTTCTTC.

This clonotype was counted only a few times. This sequence joins TRBV19 and TRBJ2-1; D uncertain. The CDR3 sequence is 13 residues long. The germline V gene has CDR1 LNHDA and CDR2 SQIVND (reference sequence). Between the trimmed V and J ends, which lost 2 bases and 4 bases, there was a span of 6 bases. This CDR3 reads CASSIQLYNEQFF. The CDR3 DNA is TGTGCCAGTAGTATACAGCTATACAATGAGCAGTTCTTC.